This T cell receptor (beta chain) emerged from a study of control samples from healthy donors and cancer patients. TCRdb's table, derived via immunoSEQ multiplex PCR, lists solely in-frame clones and lacks some. There are roughly 150,000 clones in the sample; 93% occur only once, and over 2% lies in the top ten. Per germline, CDR1 WSHSY and CDR2 SAAADI. The CDR3 runs to 15 residues. Between the trimmed V and J ends, which lost 2 bases and 0 bases, there was a span of 5 bases. The chain recombines TRBV10-2 with TRBJ1-6; D is unresolved. This sequence originates from a man aged 50-60 years in good health. The specimen was blood. CDR3 sequence reads: CASSEEGSYNSPLHF. CDR3 in DNA: TGCGCCAGCAGTGAGGAGGGCTCCTATAATTCACCCCTCCACTTT.